The 3 T cell receptor beta chains listed next were all sequenced from one sample in a study of T cell repertoires in cytomegalovirus infection. TCRdb reanalysed the reads using MiXCR and keeps one entry per CDR3 protein. The repertoire holds over 120,000 distinct CDR3 sequences, with about 31% as singletons. The antigens for these receptors are not known. The material was CD8+ T cells from cultured PBMCs, obtained from culture after CMV antigen stimulation. These TCRs come from a human donor in good health (CMV status not recorded). Some clones in this sample may be carry-over from other donors' samples.

This clonotype has more than one count but fewer than ten. The chain employs TRBV12-3 or TRBV12-4 and TRBJ1-6, with no clear D. The CDR3 sequence is 13 residues long. V was clipped by 3 bases and J by 8 bases, with 8 bases between them. The CDR3 region is CASSLASYSPLHF. DNA for the CDR3: TGTGCCAGCAGTTTGGCCAGCTATTCACCCCTCCACTTT.

This clonotype was picked up many times. In DNA, the CDR3 is TGCGCCAGCAGCTTCCTGGACAGGGGGACCTACGAGCAGTACTTC. This translates into CASSFLDRGTYEQYF. The genes are TRBV5-1 and TRBJ2-7, with 10 positions matching TRBD1. Germline V gives CDR1 SGHRS, CDR2 YFSETQ. V shed 2 bases, J shed 2 bases, and the junction held 4 bases outside the gene matches. The CDR3 sequence is 15 residues long.

This clonotype was seen a few times. The V call is TRBV7-8, the J call TRBJ1-4, with D possibly TRBD1 on 6 matching bases. Germline V gives CDR1 SGHVS, CDR2 FQNEAQ. Between the trimmed V and J ends, which lost 1 base and 8 bases, there was a span of 11 bases. CDR3 length equals 14 residues. This chain's CDR3 is CASSLGPRGEKLFF. DNA for the CDR3: TGTGCCAGCAGCTTAGGTCCCAGGGGCGAAAAACTGTTTTTT.